Below are 32 T cell receptor beta chains sequenced from a single sample in a study of cytomegalovirus exposure and HLA in healthy donors. Amplification used 60 Vbeta primers and 13 Jbeta primers. Produced via immunoSEQ multiplex PCR; TCRdb's table is partial and in-frame only. The data hold under 150,000 clones, with over 65% observed a single time. The sample was PBMCs. The receptors were gathered from a man in his forties in good health and CMV-seronegative.

The gene calls are TRBV25-1 and TRBJ1-4; unclear D gene. Germline assignment: CDR1 MGHDK and CDR2 SYGVNS. The CDR3 has 14 residues. Trimming stripped 1 base from V and 11 bases from J, with 14 bases between. CDR3 sequence reads: CASSELGNGGKLFF. The CDR3 nucleotides are TGTGCCAGCAGTGAATTGGGGAACGGCGGGAAACTGTTTTTT.

DNA for the CDR3: TGTGCCAGCAGCTTTCTGGGGCAGGTCAACACTGAAGCTTTCTTT. Translated: CASSFLGQVNTEAFF. This chain links TRBV11-1 with TRBJ1-1; tentative D call: TRBD1 (5 bases). The germline V and J ends were trimmed by 3 bases and 2 bases, with 13 bases remaining between them. There are 15 residues in the CDR3. Germline V gives CDR1 SGHAT, CDR2 FQDESV (reference sequence). Full variable domain (rest looked up from reference TRBV11-1 and TRBJ1-1): EAEVAQSPRYKITEKSQAVAFWCDPISGHATLYWYRQILGQGPELLVQFQDESVVDDSQLPKDRFSAERLKGVDSTLKIQPAELGDSAMYLCASSFLGQVNTEAFFGQGTRLTVV.

This clone was observed a handful of times. This chain connects TRBV2 to TRBJ2-3; TRBD1 matches 11 bases. Looked up from germline, CDR1 is SNHLY and CDR2 is FYNNEI. J was trimmed by 3 bases and V by 7 bases; bases with no gene match: 3. The CDR3 extends over 14 amino acids. CDR3 loop: CASNGQGATDTQYF. The CDR3 DNA is TGTGCCAGCAATGGACAGGGGGCGACAGATACGCAGTATTTT. The full variable domain, completed using reference TRBV2 and TRBJ2-3, is EPEVTQTPSHQVTQMGQEVILRCVPISNHLYFYWYRQILGQKVEFLVSFYNNEISEKSEIFDDQFSVERPDGSNFTLKIRSTKLEDSAMYFCASNGQGATDTQYFGPGTRLTVL.

The V and J genes are TRBV27 and TRBJ1-1; D not certain. This CDR3 region has 13 residues. Germline V gene lookup returns CDR1 MNHEY and CDR2 SMNVEV (reference sequence). V gave up 0 bases and J gave up 5 bases, with 7 bases separating them. CDR3 nucleotides: TGTGCCAGCAGTTTATCGAGGGCTACTGAAGCTTTCTTT. Amino acid sequence: CASSLSRATEAFF.

The chain employs TRBV5-1 and TRBJ2-2, with a weak D call TRBD2 (6 bases). The CDR3 is 16 residues long. CDR1 is SGHRS, CDR2 YFSETQ, per germline. Trimming pared 0 bases from V and 4 bases from J, leaving 13 bases between. CDR3 amino acids: CASSLDAGGPTGELFF. The CDR3 DNA follows: TGCGCCAGCAGCTTGGACGCCGGGGGTCCCACCGGGGAGCTGTTTTTT.

This chain connects TRBV4-2 to TRBJ1-2, with D tentatively TRBD1 (6 bases). This CDR3 spans 17 amino acids. The V gene lost 0 bases and the J gene lost 3 bases, with 17 bases spanning the gap. CDR1 LGHNA and CDR2 YNFKEQ come from the germline V gene. The CDR3 reads CASSQDVDSPVDYGYTF. DNA of the CDR3: TGTGCCAGCAGCCAAGATGTGGACAGCCCCGTGGACTATGGCTACACCTTC.

The chain is built from TRBV11-1 and TRBJ2-3, with unresolved D. V dropped 3 bases and J dropped 5 bases, with 3 bases sitting between them. Germline CDR1 is SGHAT and CDR2 is FQDESV (reference sequence). This CDR3 contains 11 residues. This CDR3 is CASSFRDTQYF. As DNA, the CDR3 is TGTGCCAGCAGCTTCAGAGATACGCAGTATTTT.

The J gene is TRBJ1-2, the V gene TRBV9; D gene uncertain. The CDR3 sequence is 13 residues long. The V end lost 3 bases, the J end lost 2 bases, and 8 bases lay between the germline ends. The V gene's germline CDR1 is SGDLS and CDR2 YYNGEE. CDR3 in amino acids: CASSAPQNYGYTF. CDR3 sequence (DNA): TGTGCCAGCAGCGCCCCCCAAAACTATGGCTACACCTTC.

The J gene is TRBJ1-1, the V gene TRBV7-2; D is ambiguous. The CDR3 is 13 amino acids. Germline CDR1 reads SGHTA; CDR2 reads FQGNSA. Trimming left V 6 bases short and J 0 bases short, with 8 bases between. In DNA form, the CDR3 reads TGTGCCAGCAGTTCCGGGGTGAACACTGAAGCTTTCTTT. Encoded protein: CASSSGVNTEAFF.

The chain carries TRBV28 and TRBJ2-7; D may be TRBD1 (6 bases). The V end was cut by 6 bases, the J end by 1 base, with 10 bases between. The CDR3 length is 13 residues. The germline V gene encodes CDR1 MDHEN and CDR2 SYDVKM. The CDR3 coding sequence is TGTGCCAGCAGACAAACAGGGTCCTACGAGCAGTACTTC. Protein: CASRQTGSYEQYF.

The chain joins TRBV5-6 to TRBJ2-5, with D tentatively TRBD1 (6 bases). CDR1 is SGHDT and CDR2 is YYEEEE in the germline V gene. This CDR3 has 12 amino acids. The germline V and J ends were trimmed by 3 bases and 10 bases, with 13 bases remaining between them. The CDR3: CASSYSGDRQYF. CDR3 nucleotides: TGTGCCAGCAGCTATTCAGGGGACCGCCAGTACTTC.

The J gene is TRBJ2-7, the V gene TRBV6-5; tentative D call: TRBD1 (5 bases). Trimming removed 0 bases from V and 2 bases from J, with 8 bases in between. CDR3 length equals 14 residues. Germline V CDR1 and CDR2: MNHEY, SVGAGI. This CDR3 is CASSYSTDTYEQYF. Here the CDR3 DNA reads TGTGCCAGCAGTTACTCAACGGACACCTACGAGCAGTACTTC.

This chain joins TRBV7-2 and TRBJ2-1; D is perhaps TRBD2 (6 bases). The V end was cut by 5 bases, the J end by 7 bases, with 12 bases between. This CDR3 is 13 amino acids long. Germline V lookup: CDR1 SGHTA, CDR2 FQGNSA. The CDR3 region is CASSPRRGNEQFF. The CDR3 DNA reads as TGTGCCAGCAGCCCGAGGCGGGGTAATGAGCAGTTCTTC.

This clone was detected once. The CDR3 is CAISAISSYSDTQYF. The CDR3 DNA follows: TGTGCCATCAGTGCGATTAGCAGTTACTCAGATACGCAGTATTTT. This sequence joins TRBV10-3 and TRBJ2-3; unclear D gene. This CDR3 spans 15 amino acids. V was shortened by 4 bases and J by 4 bases, with 15 bases between the two germline ends. Germline CDR1 ENHRY, CDR2 SYGVKD.

The V and J genes are TRBV19 and TRBJ2-7; maybe TRBD1 (6 bases). V was shortened by 6 bases and J by 2 bases, with 14 bases between the two germline ends. The CDR3 loop spans 14 amino acids. Germline-derived CDR1 and CDR2 are LNHDA and SQIVND (reference sequence). CDR3 in amino acids: CASSLQGGTYEQYF. DNA for the CDR3: TGTGCCAGTAGCTTACAGGGTGGGACCTACGAGCAGTACTTC.

This rearrangement joins TRBV11-2 to TRBJ2-1; TRBD2 might be the D (6 bases). CDR1 is SGHAT, CDR2 FQNNGV, per germline. V was shortened by 3 bases and J by 4 bases, with 10 bases between the two germline ends. The CDR3 is made up of 14 amino acids. CDR3 sequence: CASSFAGNYNEQFF. CDR3 sequence (DNA): TGTGCCAGCAGCTTTGCGGGAAATTACAATGAGCAGTTCTTC.

The sample holds one count of this clone. V is TRBV5-1 and J is TRBJ2-7; D is unresolved. V was trimmed by 2 bases and J by 5 bases, leaving 14 bases between them. Germline CDR1 is SGHRS and CDR2 is YFSETQ. The CDR3 covers 14 residues. Written as DNA, the CDR3 is TGCGCCAGCAGCTTTAGTAACGCCTATGACGAGCAGTACTTC. As protein: CASSFSNAYDEQYF.

CDR3 sequence (DNA): TGTGCTAGTGGTACCGGACTAGCGGAGCAGCAGTTCTTC. The encoded protein is CASGTGLAEQQFF. This chain uses TRBV12-5 with TRBJ2-1, with TRBD2 matching 10 bases. The length of the CDR3 is 13 residues. V was pared by 5 bases and J by 11 bases, with 6 bases of the junction left unmatched. The germline CDR1 and CDR2 sequences are LGHNT and FRNRAP.

The rearrangement uses TRBV5-1 and TRBJ2-5; D remains unclear. Trimming pared 5 bases from V and 1 base from J, leaving 12 bases between. The CDR3 is 14 residues long. The germline gives CDR1 SGHRS, CDR2 YFSETQ. The CDR3 reads CASRTQVSQETQYF. The DNA for the CDR3 is TGCGCCAGCAGAACGCAGGTGTCCCAAGAGACCCAGTACTTC.

The CDR3 DNA reads as TGTGCCAGCAGCCACGGGTCGGCCGGGACCCAGTACTTC. It yields the protein CASSHGSAGTQYF. The chain is built from TRBV7-3 and TRBJ2-5; no definite D call. Germline V gives CDR1 SGHTA, CDR2 FQGTGA. V lost 5 bases to trimming and J lost 7 bases, with 14 bases between them. This CDR3 spans 13 amino acids.

This chain uses TRBV2 with TRBJ1-4; D is undetermined. Per germline, CDR1 SNHLY and CDR2 FYNNEI. The CDR3 consists of 13 residues. V gave up 4 bases and J gave up 7 bases, with 10 bases separating them. The CDR3 protein is CASSGISSEKLFF. CDR3 DNA sequence: TGTGCCAGCAGTGGAATAAGTAGTGAAAAACTGTTTTTT.

V usage is TRBV11-2 and J usage is TRBJ2-7; no clear D. With 0 bases removed from V and 0 bases from J, the gap between germline ends came to 6 bases. This CDR3 has 14 amino acids. CDR1 SGHAT and CDR2 FQNNGV come from the germline V gene. For the CDR3, the DNA is TGTGCCAGCAGCTTAGATGCCTACTCCTACGAGCAGTACTTC. Protein sequence: CASSLDAYSYEQYF.

This chain joins TRBV5-5 and TRBJ1-4, with 8 bases matching TRBD1. The CDR3 extends over 16 amino acids. CDR1 and CDR2 (germline): SGHKS, YYEKEE (reference sequence). Trimming took 1 base from V and 2 from J; bases not matched to a gene: 4. The CDR3: CASSLSGGGTNEKLFF. The CDR3 nucleotides read TGTGCCAGCAGCTTGTCAGGGGGCGGGACTAATGAAAAACTGTTTTTT.

The V call is TRBV27, the J call TRBJ2-7; D perhaps matches TRBD1 (6 bases). The CDR3 extends over 13 amino acids. Germline V gives CDR1 MNHEY, CDR2 SMNVEV (reference sequence). Trimming pared 5 bases from V and 2 bases from J, leaving 10 bases between. In nucleotides, the CDR3 is TGTGCCAGCAGTCTACAGGGAACCTACGAGCAGTACTTC. It codes for CASSLQGTYEQYF.

This rearrangement joins TRBV30 to TRBJ2-5; D uncertain. This CDR3 region has 14 residues. Between the trimmed V and J ends, which lost 3 bases and 2 bases, there was a span of 13 bases. The V gene's germline CDR1 is GTSNPN and CDR2 SVGIG (reference sequence). The CDR3 sequence: CAWSPPLRQETQYF. The CDR3 bases are TGTGCCTGGAGCCCGCCGCTGCGGCAAGAGACCCAGTACTTC.

This clone was observed a handful of times. The CDR3 is CANLPKGGGYTRETQYF. The DNA of the CDR3 is TGTGCCAACCTCCCAAAAGGGGGGGGCTATACGCGGGAGACCCAGTACTTC. The V call is TRBV19, the J call TRBJ2-5; D perhaps matches TRBD2 (7 bases). V was shortened by 10 bases and J by 5 bases, with 29 bases between the two germline ends. Per germline, CDR1 LNHDA and CDR2 SQIVND (reference sequence). The CDR3 covers 17 residues.

The chain carries TRBV5-6 and TRBJ2-1; TRBD2 matches 11 bases. The CDR3 has 17 amino acids. The germline gives CDR1 SGHDT, CDR2 YYEEEE. V was pared by 4 bases and J by 8 bases, with 14 bases of the junction left unmatched. The CDR3 spells CASSRLPGLADGDEQFF. DNA for the CDR3: TGTGCCAGCAGCCGACTTCCGGGACTAGCGGACGGCGATGAGCAGTTCTTC.

This clone was seen a few times. The chain carries TRBV11-2 and TRBJ1-5, with D possibly being TRBD1 (6 bases). The CDR3 consists of 15 residues. Germline lookup yields CDR1 SGHAT and CDR2 FQNNGV. V lost 0 bases and J 5 bases, leaving 11 bases between the germline ends. The CDR3 spells CASSLDRGGYQPQHF. In nucleotides, the CDR3 is TGTGCCAGCAGCTTAGATCGGGGGGGCTATCAGCCCCAGCATTTT.

This clone was seen just once. This chain joins TRBV6-1 and TRBJ1-1, with unresolved D. The CDR3 length is 13 residues. Germline lookup yields CDR1 MNHNS and CDR2 SASEGT. Trimming took off 5 bases at V and 3 bases at J, with 10 bases between the two ends. DNA for the CDR3: TGTGCCAGCAGTCTTTTGGGAGACACTGAAGCTTTCTTT. It is translated as CASSLLGDTEAFF.

This clone was observed a single time. The chain couples TRBV18 to TRBJ2-7; D possibly corresponds to TRBD2 (5 bases). In germline, CDR1 is KGHSH, CDR2 LQKENI. The CDR3 has 14 amino acids. Trimming left V 2 bases short and J 1 base short, with 9 bases between. This CDR3 reads CASSPEGVSYEQYF. For the CDR3, the DNA is TGTGCCAGCTCACCAGAGGGAGTGTCCTACGAGCAGTACTTC.

The genes are TRBV6-5 and TRBJ1-1; D unclear. Germline V gene sequence: CDR1 MNHEY, CDR2 SVGAGI. The V gene lost 6 bases and the J gene lost 2 bases, with 13 bases spanning the gap. The CDR3 sequence is 14 residues long. The CDR3: CASSLGLINTEAFF. For the CDR3, the DNA is TGTGCCAGCAGCCTCGGACTGATTAACACTGAAGCTTTCTTT.

The chain recombines TRBV19 with TRBJ1-6, with D perhaps TRBD1 (5 bases). CDR3 size: 15 residues. Looked up from germline, CDR1 is LNHDA and CDR2 is SQIVND (reference sequence). V was shortened by 4 bases and J by 0 bases, with 7 bases between the two germline ends. The CDR3 sequence is CASSRQSSYNSPLHF. In DNA, the CDR3 is TGTGCCAGTAGTAGACAGAGCTCCTATAATTCACCCCTCCACTTT.